The T cell receptor (beta chain) described here comes from a study of cytomegalovirus exposure and HLA in healthy donors. The table lists this clone with a count of one. Its specificity is not known. General study findings and limits: Per a later analysis, 15,000 to 20,000 TCR beta sequences showed association with HLA alleles at 0.05 false discovery rate.

Per the germline V gene, CDR1 is SNHLY and CDR2 is FYNNEI. The CDR3 contains 13 residues. Between the trimmed V and J ends, which lost 6 bases and 3 bases, there was a span of 10 bases. Amplification used 60 Vbeta primers and 13 Jbeta primers. Some clones are missing from TCRdb's copy, which holds only in-frame ones; the method was immunoSEQ multiplex PCR. Altogether roughly 63,000 clones are present, approximately 82% being singletons, with the ten largest covering approximately 20%. Donors likely had unrecorded immune exposures despite being nominally healthy when sampled. Sequencing used PBMCs. The chain links TRBV2 to TRBJ2-3; weak D call: TRBD2 (6 bases). This TCR was recovered from a woman in her 40s in good health and CMV-seropositive. CDR3 in amino acids: CASSTGGTDTQYF. As DNA, the CDR3 is TGTGCCAGCAGCACAGGAGGGACAGATACGCAGTATTTT.